The clone carrying this T cell receptor (beta chain) is a singleton in its sample. Original analysis: Estimation of nucleated cell counts was performed using reference gene primer amplification. Only in-frame clones appear in the TCRdb table, and some are missing; sequencing was by immunoSEQ multiplex PCR. V and J calls and clone size are as listed in that table; D and trimming were resolved from the DNA. Found here are roughly 150,000 clones, approximately 81% of them singletons; the top ten hold roughly a tenth. The data derive from a study of blood T cell repertoires in COVID-19. The overall study: The United States, Italy and Spain were the sources of the acute and convalescent COVID-19 samples.

With 6 bases removed from V and 2 bases from J, the gap between germline ends came to 15 bases. The CDR3 runs 15 residues. In germline, CDR1 is MRHNA, CDR2 SNTAGT. The TCR was taken from an elderly woman with active or convalescent COVID-19. The sequenced sample was peripheral blood. The gene calls are TRBV6-4 and TRBJ2-3; D is uncertain. The CDR3 coding sequence is TGTGCCAGCAGCGCCCTAGGAGCTAACACAGATACGCAGTATTTT. As protein: CASSALGANTDTQYF.